The clone carrying this T cell receptor beta chain was counted a single time. Random-hexamer reverse transcription was applied to roughly 0.45 to 1 ug RNA. Across 54 Vbeta and 13 Jbeta, TCR beta CDR3 was amplified with immunoSEQ multiplex PCR. TCRdb called the immunoSEQ multiplex PCR reads again in MiXCR, with one record for every CDR3 protein. The profile covers hundreds of thousands of distinct CDR3 sequences, with 94% appearing a single time and 0.15% taken by the ten largest. This specimen comes from a study of CD8 T cells in Susac syndrome. Study-wide context: Susac syndrome patients were untreated, on corticosteroids with some adding intravenous immunoglobulin, or on intravenous immunoglobulin only.

Sequencing of TCR beta was performed on blood CD8+ and CD4+ T cells. It was negative isolation that provided the CD8+ and CD4+ T cells, whereas TEMRA cells were enriched by FACS. The source of this sequence is a human donor with Susac syndrome. The material sequenced was CD4+ T cells from PBMCs.

The DNA of the CDR3 is TGCGCCAGCAGTCGAGGGGGCCTAAATTCACCCCTCCACTTT. Its protein product is CASSRGGLNSPLHF. The chain links TRBV23-1 to TRBJ1-6, with 7 nucleotides matching TRBD1. TRBV23-1 is labeled an ORF, and its function is uncertain. Germline trimming cut 4 bases from V and 7 bases from J; bases unmatched to any gene: 4. The CDR3 is 14 residues long.